This passage covers 14 T cell receptor beta chains from one sample sequenced in a study of cytomegalovirus exposure and HLA in healthy donors. The assay was immunoSEQ multiplex PCR, and TCRdb's table has in-frame clones only and misses some. The table records about 63,000 clones, just under 95% of them present only once. Sample: PBMCs. All receptors come from a woman aged 18-29 years in good health and CMV-seropositive.

This chain joins TRBV20-1 and TRBJ2-5; D not certain. The germline V and J ends were trimmed by 7 bases and 1 base, with 7 bases remaining between them. CDR3 length: 11 residues. In germline, CDR1 is DFQATT, CDR2 SNEGSKA (reference sequence). The CDR3 here is CSGRSQETQYF. For the CDR3, the DNA is TGCAGTGGGCGGAGCCAAGAGACCCAGTACTTC.

This chain uses TRBV5-4 with TRBJ2-3; 12 bases map to TRBD2. V was clipped by 4 bases and J by 4 bases; unmatched bases: 7. CDR1 is SGHNT, CDR2 YYREEE, per germline (reference sequence). This CDR3 is built from 16 residues. The CDR3 protein is CASSQTSGRGADTQYF. In DNA form, the CDR3 reads TGTGCCAGCAGCCAGACTAGCGGGAGAGGGGCAGATACGCAGTATTTT.

V is TRBV11-2 and J is TRBJ2-7, with D hard to call. Trimming left V 1 base short and J 7 bases short, with 14 bases between. Looked up from germline, CDR1 is SGHAT and CDR2 is FQNNGV. This CDR3 contains 14 residues. The CDR3 bases are TGTGCCAGCAGCTTAGGGCTAGGTGGTTGGGAGCAGTACTTC. It specifies CASSLGLGGWEQYF.

V and J are TRBV15 and TRBJ1-3; D not resolved. CDR1 and CDR2 from the germline V gene are LNHNV and YYDKDF (reference sequence). Trimming stripped 3 bases from V and 0 bases from J, with 12 bases between. CDR3 size: 16 residues. CDR3 region: CATSREGLISGNTIYF. In DNA, the CDR3 is TGTGCCACCAGCAGGGAAGGACTCATCTCTGGAAACACCATATATTTT.

This clone was recorded only once. J is TRBJ2-5 and V is TRBV7-6; the D gene is possibly TRBD2 (5 bases). This CDR3 comprises 15 residues. V lost 1 base and J 9 bases, leaving 18 bases between the germline ends. CDR1 is SGHVS, CDR2 FNYEAQ, per germline. The CDR3 region is CASSLEAGMGPSQYF. For the CDR3, the DNA is TGTGCCAGCAGCTTAGAGGCGGGTATGGGTCCGTCCCAGTACTTC.

V usage is TRBV5-1 and J usage is TRBJ1-5, with a tentative D call TRBD1 (5 bases). V was cut by 1 base and J by 5 bases, with 13 bases left in between. This CDR3 comprises 15 residues. Germline V gene lookup returns CDR1 SGHRS and CDR2 YFSETQ. The CDR3 DNA is TGCGCCAGCAGCTTGATCGGGGGGAGCGATCAGCCCCAGCATTTT. It yields the protein CASSLIGGSDQPQHF.

The chain carries TRBV7-3 and TRBJ1-6; D remains ambiguous. The CDR3 is made up of 13 amino acids. The V end was cut by 1 base, the J end by 14 bases, with 12 bases between. CDR1 and CDR2 from the germline V gene are SGHTA and FQGTGA. The CDR3 DNA sequence: TGTGCCAGCAGCTTAATGGCTGATCAAACCCTCCACTTT. It yields the protein CASSLMADQTLHF.

The rearrangement links TRBV5-8 to TRBJ2-7; 8 nucleotides line up with TRBD1. CDR3 length: 14 residues. Germline V lookup: CDR1 SGHTS, CDR2 YDEGEE. V lost 4 bases and J lost 3; bases outside the gene matches: 6. DNA of the CDR3: TGTGCCAGCAGCCCGGGACAGGCTGTCTACGAGCAGTACTTC. Protein: CASSPGQAVYEQYF.

This clone is labeled as medium-sized (0.01 to 0.1%). The sample holds other DNA sequences that translate to the same CDR3. The chain recombines TRBV28 with TRBJ1-1; D is perhaps TRBD1 (5 bases). The germline CDR1 and CDR2 sequences are MDHEN and SYDVKM. Trimming cost V 3 bases and J 2 bases, with 7 bases left between them. This CDR3 has 13 amino acids. The CDR3 loop is CASSFGGNTEAFF. DNA of the CDR3: TGTGCCAGCAGTTTCGGGGGAAACACTGAAGCTTTCTTT.

The chain employs TRBV18 and TRBJ2-7; 11 bases are a match to TRBD2. Trimming cost V 3 bases and J 4 bases; bases outside gene matches: 5. CDR3 length: 15 amino acids. Germline V gene data show CDR1 as KGHSH and CDR2 as LQKENI. For the CDR3, the DNA is TGTGCCAGCTCACCGATAGCGGGGGGGATATACGAGCAGTACTTC. Its translation is CASSPIAGGIYEQYF.

The chain has TRBV7-2 and TRBJ2-4; tentatively, D is TRBD1 (5 bases). V was pared by 2 bases and J by 3 bases, with 17 bases between. CDR1 and CDR2 (germline): SGHTA, FQGNSA. The CDR3 is 17 amino acids. CDR3 nucleotides: TGTGCCAGCAGCTTATTGTGGGGCGCCCTCGGCAAAAACATTCAGTACTTC. Translating it yields CASSLLWGALGKNIQYF.

The rearrangement joins TRBV5-1 to TRBJ1-1; no clear D. Germline V gene sequence: CDR1 SGHRS, CDR2 YFSETQ. The V gene lost 0 bases and the J gene lost 0 bases, with 9 bases spanning the gap. The length of the CDR3 is 15 residues. The CDR3 here is CASSLGRVMNTEAFF. CDR3 DNA: TGCGCCAGCAGCTTGGGACGGGTCATGAACACTGAAGCTTTCTTT.

This sequence joins TRBV4-2 and TRBJ2-7; 12 nucleotides line up with TRBD2. CDR3 length: 16 amino acids. Trimming at V came to 3 bases and at J to 5 bases, leaving 8 bases not matched to a gene. CDR1 and CDR2 from the germline V gene are LGHNA and YNFKEQ. The CDR3 coding sequence is TGTGCCAGCAGCCAGGCGACTAGCGGGAGTTCCGACGAGCAGTACTTC. Protein sequence: CASSQATSGSSDEQYF.

V gene TRBV15 combines with J gene TRBJ2-3, with a tentative D call TRBD2 (7 bases). The CDR3 sequence is 16 residues long. Germline lookup yields CDR1 LNHNV and CDR2 YYDKDF (reference sequence). Trimming stripped 7 bases from V and 2 bases from J, with 19 bases between. CDR3 in DNA: TGTGCCACCAAGCGGGAACCAGGGGTCCCCACAGATACGCAGTATTTT. Translating it yields CATKREPGVPTDTQYF.